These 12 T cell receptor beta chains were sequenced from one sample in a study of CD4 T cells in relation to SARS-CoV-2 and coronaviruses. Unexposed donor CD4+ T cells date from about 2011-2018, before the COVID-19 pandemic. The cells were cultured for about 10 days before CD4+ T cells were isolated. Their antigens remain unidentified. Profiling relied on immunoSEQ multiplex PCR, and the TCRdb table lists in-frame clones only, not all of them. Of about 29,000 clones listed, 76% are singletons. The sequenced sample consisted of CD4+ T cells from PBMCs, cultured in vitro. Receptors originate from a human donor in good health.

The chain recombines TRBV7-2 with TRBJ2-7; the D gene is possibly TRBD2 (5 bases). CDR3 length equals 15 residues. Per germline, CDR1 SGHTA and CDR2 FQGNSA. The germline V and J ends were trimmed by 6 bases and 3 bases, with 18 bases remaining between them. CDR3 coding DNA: TGTGCCAGCAGTTACGGGGTAGGGAACTACTACGAGCAGTACTTC. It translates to CASSYGVGNYYEQYF.

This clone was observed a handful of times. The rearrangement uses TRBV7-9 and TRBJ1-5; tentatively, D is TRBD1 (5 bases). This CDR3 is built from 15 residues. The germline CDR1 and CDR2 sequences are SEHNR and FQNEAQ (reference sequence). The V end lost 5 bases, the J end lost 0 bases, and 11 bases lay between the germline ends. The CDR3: CASSPGAASNQPQHF. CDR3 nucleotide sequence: TGTGCCAGCAGCCCCGGGGCAGCTAGCAATCAGCCCCAGCATTTT. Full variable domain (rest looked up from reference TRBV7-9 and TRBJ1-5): DTGVSQNPRHKITKRGQNVTFRCDPISEHNRLYWYRQTLGQGPEFLTYFQNEAQLEKSRLLSDRFSAERPKGSFSTLEIQRTEQGDSAMYLCASSPGAASNQPQHFGDGTRLSIL.

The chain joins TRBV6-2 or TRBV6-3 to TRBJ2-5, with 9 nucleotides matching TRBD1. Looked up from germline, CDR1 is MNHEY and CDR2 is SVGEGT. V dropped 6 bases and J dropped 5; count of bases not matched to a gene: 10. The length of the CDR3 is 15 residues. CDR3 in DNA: TGTGCCAGCAGCCGGGGACAGGGTTTTGTGGAGACCCAGTACTTC. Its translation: CASSRGQGFVETQYF.

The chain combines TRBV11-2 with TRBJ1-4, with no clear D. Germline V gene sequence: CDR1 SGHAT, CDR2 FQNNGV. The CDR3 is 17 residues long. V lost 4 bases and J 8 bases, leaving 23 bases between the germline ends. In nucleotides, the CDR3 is TGTGCCAGCAGCTCAGCCCCCTCTAAGGGAAGCGGGGAAAAACTGTTTTTT. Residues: CASSSAPSKGSGEKLFF. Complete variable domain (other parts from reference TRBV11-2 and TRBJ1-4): EAGVAQSPRYKIIEKRQSVAFWCNPISGHATLYWYQQILGQGPKLLIQFQNNGVVDDSQLPKDRFSAERLKGVDSTLKIQPAKLEDSAVYLCASSSAPSKGSGEKLFFGSGTQLSVL.

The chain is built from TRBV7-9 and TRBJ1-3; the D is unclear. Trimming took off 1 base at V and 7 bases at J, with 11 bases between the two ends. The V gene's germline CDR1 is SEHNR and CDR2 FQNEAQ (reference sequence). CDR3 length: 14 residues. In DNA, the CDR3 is TGTGCCAGCAGCTTAGTATGGGAATCCAACACCATATATTTT. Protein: CASSLVWESNTIYF.

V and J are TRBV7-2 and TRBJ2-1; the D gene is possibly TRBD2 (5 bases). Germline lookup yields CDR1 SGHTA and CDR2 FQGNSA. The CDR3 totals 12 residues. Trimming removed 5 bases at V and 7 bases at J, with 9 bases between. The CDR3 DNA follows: TGTGCCAGCAGCGCGGACTTAAATGAGCAGTTCTTC. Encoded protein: CASSADLNEQFF.

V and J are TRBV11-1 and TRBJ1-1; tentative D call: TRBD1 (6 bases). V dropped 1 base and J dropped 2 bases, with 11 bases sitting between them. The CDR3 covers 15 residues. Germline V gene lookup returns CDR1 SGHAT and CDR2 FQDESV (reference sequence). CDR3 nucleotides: TGTGCCAGCAGCTTAGATAACAGGGTTAACACTGAAGCTTTCTTT. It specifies CASSLDNRVNTEAFF.

CDR3: CASSDDRRNSPLHF. The CDR3 region has the DNA TGTGCCAGCAGTGACGACAGAAGGAATTCACCCCTCCACTTT. V usage is TRBV6-4 and J usage is TRBJ1-6; D possibly corresponds to TRBD1 (5 bases). Germline lookup yields CDR1 MRHNA and CDR2 SNTAGT. V was shortened by 2 bases and J by 7 bases, with 9 bases between the two germline ends. CDR3 size: 14 residues.

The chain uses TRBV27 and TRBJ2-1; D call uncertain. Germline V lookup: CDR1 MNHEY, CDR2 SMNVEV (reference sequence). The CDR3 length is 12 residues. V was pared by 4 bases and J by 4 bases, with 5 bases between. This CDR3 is CASSSRYNEQFF. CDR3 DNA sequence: TGTGCCAGCAGTTCCCGGTACAATGAGCAGTTCTTC.

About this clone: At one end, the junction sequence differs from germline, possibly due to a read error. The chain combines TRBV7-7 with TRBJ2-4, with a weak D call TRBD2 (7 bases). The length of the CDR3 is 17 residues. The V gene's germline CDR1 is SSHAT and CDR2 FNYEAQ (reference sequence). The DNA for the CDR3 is TGTGCTAGCAGCGAGGGGGGCCTACTAGCGGCCAAAAACATTCAGTACTTC. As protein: CASSEGGLLAAKNIQYF.

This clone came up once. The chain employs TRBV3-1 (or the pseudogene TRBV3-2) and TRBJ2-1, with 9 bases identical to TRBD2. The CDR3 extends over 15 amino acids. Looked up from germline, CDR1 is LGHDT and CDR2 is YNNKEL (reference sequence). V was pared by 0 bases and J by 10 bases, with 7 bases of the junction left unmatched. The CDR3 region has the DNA TGTGCCAGCAGCCAAGATCTAGCGGGAAGGGGCGAGCAGTTCTTC. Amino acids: CASSQDLAGRGEQFF.

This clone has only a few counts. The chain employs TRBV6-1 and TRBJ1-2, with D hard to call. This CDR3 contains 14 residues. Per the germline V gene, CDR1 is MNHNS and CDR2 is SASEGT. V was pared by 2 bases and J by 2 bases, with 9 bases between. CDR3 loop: CASSENGVNYGYTF. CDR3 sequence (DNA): TGTGCCAGCAGTGAAAACGGAGTAAACTATGGCTACACCTTC.